Listed below are T cell receptor beta chains from one sample, sequenced in a study of CD8+ T cells in alopecia areata. TCRdb keeps only in-frame clones here, not all; method: immunoSEQ multiplex PCR. This sample has approximately 13,000 clones, with 58% found just once. The sample was CD4+ Tregs sorted from blood. The receptors were gathered from a human donor with alopecia areata. The CDR3 runs from the conserved cysteine through the conserved F or W. D genes are given only for firm matches. The size field is filled for only some rows; it gives once, few, many or a size class.

abundance	d_gene	v_gene	j_gene	CDR3nt	CDR3aa
NA	TRBD1	TRBV2	TRBJ1-1	TGTGCCAGCAGTGATGTTCGGACAGGGGGCGGCACTGAAGCTTTCTTT	CASSDVRTGGGTEAFF
NA	TRBD1	TRBV5-1	TRBJ1-4	TGCGCCAGCAGCTTGGGACAGGGAGACGAAAAACTGTTTTTT	CASSLGQGDEKLFF
NA	TRBD1	TRBV6-1	TRBJ2-4	TGTGCCAGCAGTGAATATGGGACAGGGGGGGACATTCAGTACTTC	CASSEYGTGGDIQYF
NA	NA	TRBV2	TRBJ1-2	TGTGCCAGTGGCAGGGACTATGGCTACACCTTC	CASGRDYGYTF
NA	TRBD2	TRBV9	TRBJ2-1	TGTGCCAGCAGCGTAGCTTTACTAGCGGGAGGACAGAATGAGCAGTTCTTC	CASSVALLAGGQNEQFF
NA	NA	TRBV7-3	TRBJ1-1	TGTGCCAGCAGCTTAACCTTCGGGCAGGGGGAAGCTTTCTTT	CASSLTFGQGEAFF
NA	NA	TRBV30	TRBJ1-4	TGTGCCTGGAGTGGAAGGGATGGGCCCCGACCAACTAATGAAAAACTGTTTTTT	CAWSGRDGPRPTNEKLFF
few	NA	TRBV7-6	TRBJ2-7	TGTGCCAGCAGCTTAGTGGCGGAGGGCCCCTACGAGCAGTACTTC	CASSLVAEGPYEQYF
few	TRBD2	TRBV18	TRBJ2-3	TGTGCCAGCTCACAGATAGCGGGAGGACCCGATACGCAGTATTTT	CASSQIAGGPDTQYF
large	NA	TRBV7-9	TRBJ2-1	TGTGCCAGCAGCTTAACCGGTTCGGGCTCCTCCTACAATGAGCAGTTCTTC	CASSLTGSGSSYNEQFF
NA	TRBD1	TRBV6-8	TRBJ1-5	TGTGCCAGCAGTTACCTCCACTTGACAGGGAAGTGGGGTCAGCCCCAGCATTTT	CASSYLHLTGKWGQPQHF
NA	NA	TRBV9	TRBJ1-2	TGTGCCAGCAGCCTCGGGATGTTCTATGGCTACACCTTC	CASSLGMFYGYTF
few	TRBD2	TRBV7-8	TRBJ2-1	TGTGCCAGCAGCAAGAGCGTGGATAGTAGCGGGAGAAAAGATGAGCAGTTCTTC	CASSKSVDSSGRKDEQFF
few	TRBD2	TRBV6-1	TRBJ2-1	TGTGCCGGGGGGACTAGCGGGAGGGCTTACAATGAGCAGTTCTTC	CAGGTSGRAYNEQFF
few	NA	TRBV6-1	TRBJ1-5	TGTGCCAGCAGTGAAGGCCCTTATCAGCCCCAGCATTTT	CASSEGPYQPQHF
NA	NA	TRBV5-1	TRBJ2-6	TGCGCCAGCAGCCCCCACGGTGCGGCAAGCCGTAGAGAGGGGGCCAACGTCCTGACTTTC	CASSPHGAASRREGANVLTF
NA	NA	TRBV29-1	TRBJ2-6	TGCAGCGTTGCTTTCTCTGGGGCCAACGTCCTGACTTTC	CSVAFSGANVLTF
NA	NA	TRBV7-3	TRBJ2-1	TGTGCCAGCAGCTTAGACGGGGGAAGCTCCTACAATGAGCAGTTCTTC	CASSLDGGSSYNEQFF
NA	TRBD2	TRBV6-5	TRBJ2-5	TGTGCCAGCAGTTCTAGGACTAGCGGGATGCGGGAGACCCAGTACTTC	CASSSRTSGMRETQYF
NA	TRBD1	TRBV27	TRBJ2-6	TGTGCCAGCAGTTATGGGACAGCTGGGGCCAACGTCCTGACTTTC	CASSYGTAGANVLTF
NA	TRBD1	TRBV27	TRBJ2-1	TGTGCCAGCAGAACCGGGCTTCTCAGGGGGAATGAGCAGTTCTTC	CASRTGLLRGNEQFF
NA	TRBD1	TRBV6-6	TRBJ2-5	TGTGCCAGCAGTAGGGACAGGGAGGAGACCCAGTACTTC	CASSRDREETQYF
NA	TRBD1	TRBV15	TRBJ1-2	TGTGCCACCAGCCATCCGGGACAGGGATCTAACTATGGCTACACCTTC	CATSHPGQGSNYGYTF
NA	TRBD2	TRBV6-6	TRBJ2-7	TGTGCCAGCACCAGGGGACTAGCTGGGGGTGCCGAGCAGTACTTC	CASTRGLAGGAEQYF
NA	TRBD2	TRBV5-1	TRBJ2-7	TGCGCCAGTGCCCCCAGCGGGAGAGCCTACGAGCAGTACTTC	CASAPSGRAYEQYF
NA	NA	TRBV19	TRBJ2-7	TGTGCCAGTAGTCCCCCGTTCGGGACAGGTCAGGGACTAGGGGGCTACGAGCAGTACTTC	CASSPPFGTGQGLGGYEQYF
medium-sized	NA	TRBV18	TRBJ2-7	TGTGCCAGCTCACCAGGGGATTTCGGCGAGCAGTACTTC	CASSPGDFGEQYF
NA	TRBD1	TRBV29-1	TRBJ1-2	TGCAGCGTTCGATCGGACAGGGGGCACTATGGCTACACCTTC	CSVRSDRGHYGYTF
few	TRBD1	TRBV4-1	TRBJ1-2	TGCGCCAGCAGCCCCATGGGACAGGGAGTCTATGGCTACACCTTC	CASSPMGQGVYGYTF
few	TRBD2	TRBV6-5	TRBJ2-7	TGTGCCAGCAGTTACCCAGCGGGAGGGCCCCGCGAGCAGTACTTC	CASSYPAGGPREQYF
few	TRBD2	TRBV27	TRBJ2-3	TGTGCCAGCAGTATTAGAAAGCGGGAGCCCACAGATACGCAGTATTTT	CASSIRKREPTDTQYF
NA	NA	TRBV27	TRBJ1-1	TGTGCCAGCAGTTTATCGAGGGGTACTGAAGCTTTCTTT	CASSLSRGTEAFF
NA	NA	TRBV28	TRBJ2-5	TGTGCCAGCAGTTTGGAGGGCGGCGGTCGGCTAGAGACCCAGTACTTC	CASSLEGGGRLETQYF
NA	TRBD2	TRBV7-9	TRBJ2-1	TGTGCCAGCAGCTTCCGACTAGCACGGCACAATGAGCAGTTCTTC	CASSFRLARHNEQFF
NA	NA	TRBV11-3	TRBJ1-2	TGTGCCAGCAGCTTAGGACCCCTGTCGAGCGGCTACACCTTC	CASSLGPLSSGYTF
few	NA	TRBV28	TRBJ1-5	TGTGCCAGCAGTTTAGGTTACAGGGTAGAGGGTCCCCAGCATTTT	CASSLGYRVEGPQHF
NA	NA	TRBV6-6	TRBJ2-3	TGTGCCAGCAGTGTTCCCGGACGAGATACGCAGTATTTT	CASSVPGRDTQYF
medium-sized	TRBD1	TRBV29-1	TRBJ2-7	TGCAGCGTTGCACAGGGGGCTGGAGAGCAGTACTTC	CSVAQGAGEQYF
NA	TRBD2	TRBV19	TRBJ2-5	TGTGCCAGTAGTATAATCGGGAGGGATATAAAGACCCAGTACTTC	CASSIIGRDIKTQYF
NA	NA	TRBV7-9	TRBJ1-5	TGTGCCAGCAGCTTGGGAGGGCAGGCCGAGCATTTT	CASSLGGQAEHF
NA	TRBD2	TRBV7-9	TRBJ2-1	TGTGCCAGCAGCTTGACTAGCGGGAGTATCGTTGAGCAGTTCTTC	CASSLTSGSIVEQFF
NA	NA	TRBV5-1	TRBJ2-4	TGCGCCAGCAGCGATTGGGCTTCCAAAAACATTCAGTACTTC	CASSDWASKNIQYF
NA	TRBD1	TRBV5-6	TRBJ1-5	TGTGCCAGCAGCTTGCGTAAGACAGGGGATCAGCCCCAGCATTTT	CASSLRKTGDQPQHF
NA	TRBD2	TRBV5-1	TRBJ2-5	TGCGCCAGCCGAGTTTCGGGGGGACGGGAGGAGACCCAGTACTTC	CASRVSGGREETQYF
NA	NA	TRBV2	TRBJ2-1	TGTGCCAGCACCCCGACTACACCGGGCTACAATGAGCAGTTCTTC	CASTPTTPGYNEQFF
NA	TRBD2	TRBV11-2	TRBJ2-1	TGTGCCAGCAGCCGGACGGGGGGGGTTAATGAGCAGTTCTTC	CASSRTGGVNEQFF
NA	TRBD2	TRBV5-1	TRBJ2-5	TGCGCCAGCAGCTATCAGTTGGGACTAGCGGGCGAAGAGACCCAGTACTTC	CASSYQLGLAGEETQYF
NA	NA	TRBV4-2	TRBJ1-2	TGTGCCAGCAGCCAAGAGGCCTTCGCTAACTATGGCTACACCTTC	CASSQEAFANYGYTF
NA	NA	TRBV27	TRBJ1-5	TGTGCCAGCAGTTTCCCAAGTAAAATAGAACCGAATCAGCCCCAGCATTTT	CASSFPSKIEPNQPQHF
NA	NA	TRBV27	TRBJ2-7	TGTGCCAGCAGTTTTTACCCAGGCTACGAGCAGTACTTC	CASSFYPGYEQYF
NA	TRBD2	TRBV7-9	TRBJ2-1	TGTGCCCTAGGTGGCAGGGTTTCGTTAGCGGGAAGTTACAATGAGCAGTTCTTC	CALGGRVSLAGSYNEQFF
NA	TRBD2	TRBV7-9	TRBJ2-3	TGTGCCAGCAGCCCCCATCGGAGTGCTAGCGGGAGTGTCGCAGATACGCAGTATTTT	CASSPHRSASGSVADTQYF
NA	NA	TRBV7-9	TRBJ2-5	TGTGCCAGCAGCCTCCTCGGGCGGGAGACCCAGTACTTC	CASSLLGRETQYF
NA	NA	TRBV5-1	TRBJ1-1	TGCGCCAGCAGCTCACTTCTGAACACTGAAGCTTTCTTT	CASSSLLNTEAFF
few	NA	TRBV6-5	TRBJ2-3	TGTGCCAGCAAAGCGTTAGGGGAGCAGTATTTT	CASKALGEQYF
NA	TRBD1	TRBV19	TRBJ1-1	TGTGCCAGTAGCAATCGCCCGAGACAGGGCTTAACTGAAGCTTTCTTT	CASSNRPRQGLTEAFF